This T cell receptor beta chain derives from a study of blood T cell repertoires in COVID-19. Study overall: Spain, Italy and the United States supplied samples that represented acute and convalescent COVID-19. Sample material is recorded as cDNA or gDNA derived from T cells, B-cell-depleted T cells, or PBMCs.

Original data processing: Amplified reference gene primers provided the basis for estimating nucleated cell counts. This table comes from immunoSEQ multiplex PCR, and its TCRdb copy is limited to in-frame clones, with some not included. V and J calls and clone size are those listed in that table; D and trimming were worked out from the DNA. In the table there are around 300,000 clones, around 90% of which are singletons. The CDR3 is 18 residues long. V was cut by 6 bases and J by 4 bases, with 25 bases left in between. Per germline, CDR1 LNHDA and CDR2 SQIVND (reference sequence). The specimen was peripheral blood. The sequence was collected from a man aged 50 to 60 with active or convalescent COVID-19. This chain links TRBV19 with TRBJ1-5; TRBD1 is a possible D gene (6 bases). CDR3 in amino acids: CASRGQLTAVVTNQPQHF. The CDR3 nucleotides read TGTGCCAGTAGAGGACAGTTAACGGCGGTGGTGACGAATCAGCCCCAGCATTTT. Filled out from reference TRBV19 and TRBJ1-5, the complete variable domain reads DGGITQSPKYLFRKEGQNVTLSCEQNLNHDAMYWYRQDPGQGLRLIYYSQIVNDFQKGDIAEGYSVSREKKESFPLTVTSAQKNPTAFYLCASRGQLTAVVTNQPQHFGDGTRLSIL.